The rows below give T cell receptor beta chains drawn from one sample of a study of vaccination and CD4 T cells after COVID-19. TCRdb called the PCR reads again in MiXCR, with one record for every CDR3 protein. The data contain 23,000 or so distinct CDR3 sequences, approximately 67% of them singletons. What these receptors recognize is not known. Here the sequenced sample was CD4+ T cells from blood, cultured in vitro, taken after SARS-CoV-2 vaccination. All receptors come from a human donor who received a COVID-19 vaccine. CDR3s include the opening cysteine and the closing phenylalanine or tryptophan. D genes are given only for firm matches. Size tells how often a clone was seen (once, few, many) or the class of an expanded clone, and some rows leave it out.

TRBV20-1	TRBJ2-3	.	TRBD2	TGCAGTGCTAGTGACCCCTCGGGGGGGGCCGTAGATACGCAGTATTTT	CSASDPSGGAVDTQYF
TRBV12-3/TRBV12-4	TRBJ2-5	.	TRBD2	TGTGCCAGCAGTTTTGTCGCGGGACTATCCTCTGAGACCCAGTACTTC	CASSFVAGLSSETQYF
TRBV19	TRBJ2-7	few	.	TGTGCCAGTAGTATACTCACGGGACGATCCTACGAGCAGTACTTC	CASSILTGRSYEQYF
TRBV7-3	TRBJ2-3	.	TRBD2	TGTGCCAGCAGCTCTGGACTAGCGGGGGGGGTGCAATATTTT	CASSSGLAGGVQYF
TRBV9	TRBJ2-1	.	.	TGTGCCAGCAGCTCGGAGAGGGGGGGGAGCTCCTACAATGAGCAGTTCTTC	CASSSERGGSSYNEQFF
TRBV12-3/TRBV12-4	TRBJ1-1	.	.	TGTGCCAGCAGTTCCCTCACAGGGGAAGCTTTCTTT	CASSSLTGEAFF
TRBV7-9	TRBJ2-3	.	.	TGTGCCAGCAGCCAATTCCCCTCTAGGGGCGCGACAGATACGCAGTATTTT	CASSQFPSRGATDTQYF
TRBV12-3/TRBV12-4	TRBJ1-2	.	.	TGTGCCAGCAGCCCCCCGAATTATAACTATGGCTACACCTTC	CASSPPNYNYGYTF
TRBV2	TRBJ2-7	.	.	TGTGCCAGCAGCGTGGAGGGGTACGAGCAGTACTTC	CASSVEGYEQYF
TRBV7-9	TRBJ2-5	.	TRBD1	TGTGCCAGCAGCCCTAGGACAGGGCCGGAGACCCAGTACTTC	CASSPRTGPETQYF
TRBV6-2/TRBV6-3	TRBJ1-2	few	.	TGTGCCAGCAGTTACGAGGGACTCACCGCGGGCTACACCTTC	CASSYEGLTAGYTF
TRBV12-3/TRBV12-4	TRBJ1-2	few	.	TGTGCCAGCAGTTTAGGGCGGTATGGCTACACCTTC	CASSLGRYGYTF
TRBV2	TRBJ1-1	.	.	TGTGCCAGCAGGGGGCTGAACACTGAAGCTTTCTTT	CASRGLNTEAFF
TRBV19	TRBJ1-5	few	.	TGTGCCAGTAGTATAAGTTGGCAGGTGAATCAGCCCCAGCATTTT	CASSISWQVNQPQHF
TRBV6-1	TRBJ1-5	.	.	TGTGCCAGCGGCGGGTCAGGGTGGGACAATCAGCCCCAGCATTTT	CASGGSGWDNQPQHF
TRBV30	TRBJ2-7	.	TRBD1	TGTGCCTCTGACAGGGGGCTCGACGAGCAGTACTTC	CASDRGLDEQYF
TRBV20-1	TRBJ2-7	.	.	TGCAGTGCTGTAAGGGGGGGAGGGGGCGAGCAGTACTTC	CSAVRGGGGEQYF
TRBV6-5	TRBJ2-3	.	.	TGTGCCAGCAGATTACTAGGGACTAGCACAGATACGCAGTATTTT	CASRLLGTSTDTQYF
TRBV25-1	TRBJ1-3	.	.	TGTGCCAGCAGGGGGGGGGGCTTCGGCCCTGGAAACACCATATATTTT	CASRGGGFGPGNTIYF
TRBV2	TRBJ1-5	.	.	TGTGCCAGCAGTGAAGCGCTTCTGGCAAATAGCAATCAGCCCCAGCATTTT	CASSEALLANSNQPQHF
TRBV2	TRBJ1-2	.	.	TGTGCCAGCAGTGATTGGGCGGCGCGGCTCGATCCGGACTATGGCTACACCTTC	CASSDWAARLDPDYGYTF
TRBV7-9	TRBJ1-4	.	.	TGTGCCAGCAGCTTAGCGGTGGCTGCAACTAATGAAAAACTGTTTTTT	CASSLAVAATNEKLFF
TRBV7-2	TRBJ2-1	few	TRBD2	TGTGCCAGCAGCTTAGATAGCGGGGGCTACAATGAGCAGTTCTTC	CASSLDSGGYNEQFF
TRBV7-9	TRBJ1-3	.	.	TGTGCCAGCAGCTTAGAGATACAGGTATCTGGAAACACCATATATTTT	CASSLEIQVSGNTIYF
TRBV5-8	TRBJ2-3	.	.	TGTGCCAGTCGTCGGGCAGATACGCAGTATTTT	CASRRADTQYF
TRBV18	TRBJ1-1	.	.	TGTGCCAGCTCACCACCCGGACGGAACACTGAAGCTTTCTTT	CASSPPGRNTEAFF
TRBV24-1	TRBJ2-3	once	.	TGTGCCACCAGTGATAGGAGGGGGGAGACAGATACGCAGTATTTT	CATSDRRGETDTQYF
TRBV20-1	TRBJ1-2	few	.	TGCAGTGCTCTCGTCCTTAACTATGGCTACACCTTC	CSALVLNYGYTF
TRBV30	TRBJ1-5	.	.	TGTGCCTGGAGCCGCGGAGGGGCTCTTAGCAATCAGCCCCAGCATTTT	CAWSRGGALSNQPQHF
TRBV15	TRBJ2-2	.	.	TGTGCCACCAAGAGGGGCCCGAACACCGGGGAGCTGTTTTTT	CATKRGPNTGELFF
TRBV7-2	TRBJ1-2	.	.	TGTGCCAGCAGCTTAGACGCAGGGGCCCCGTTAGCTAACTATGGCTACACCTTC	CASSLDAGAPLANYGYTF
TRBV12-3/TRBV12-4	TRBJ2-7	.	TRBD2	TGTGCCAGCAGCCCATATAGCGGGGGGGCCTACGAGCAGTACTTC	CASSPYSGGAYEQYF
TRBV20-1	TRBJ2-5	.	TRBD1	TGCAGTGCTAACCCGGGACAGGGGTACCAAGAGACCCAGTACTTC	CSANPGQGYQETQYF
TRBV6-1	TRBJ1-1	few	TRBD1	TGTGCCAGCAGGCGGGACAGGGGGTCCACTGAAGCTTTCTTT	CASRRDRGSTEAFF
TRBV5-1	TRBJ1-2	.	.	TGCGCCAGCAGCCCGACAGGAGCTAACTATGGCTACACCTTC	CASSPTGANYGYTF
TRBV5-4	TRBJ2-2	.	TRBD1	TGTGCCAGCAGCTTGGTAGGGACAGGGAAGGAGCTGTTTTTT	CASSLVGTGKELFF
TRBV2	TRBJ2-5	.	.	TGTGCCAGCAGTGAAGGGACTTACGCACAAGAGACCCAGTACTTC	CASSEGTYAQETQYF
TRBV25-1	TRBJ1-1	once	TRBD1	TGTGCCAGCAGTGAACTGGGACAGGGCTACACTGAAGCTTTCTTT	CASSELGQGYTEAFF
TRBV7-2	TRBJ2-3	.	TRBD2	TGTGCCAGCAGCTTAGTGCTAGCGGGGGGGATGACAGATACGCAGTATTTT	CASSLVLAGGMTDTQYF
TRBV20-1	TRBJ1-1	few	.	TGCAGTGCTAGGCCCAACCGCCCGGGAGAAAGCCTCAGGAGGGCTCGGACTGAAGCTTTCTTT	CSARPNRPGESLRRARTEAFF
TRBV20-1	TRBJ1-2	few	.	TGCAGTGCCGGGGGGGGCTACACCTTC	CSAGGGYTF
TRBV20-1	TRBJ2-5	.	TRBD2	TGCAGTGCTCGTCCGGGGGGGTCAGTACGAGAGACCCAGTACTTC	CSARPGGSVRETQYF